The subject of this entry is one T cell receptor (beta chain). The protocol was immunoSEQ multiplex PCR, while the TCRdb copy is restricted to in-frame clones and leaves out a portion. The table records tens of thousands of clones, 75% to 90% of them present only once. These data are taken from a study of T cell changes during pregnancy in multiple sclerosis. The J segment lost 1 base and the V segment lost 2 bases, leaving 5 bases of the junction unmatched. Per the germline V gene, CDR1 is SGHNT and CDR2 is YYREEE (reference sequence). The CDR3 runs 15 residues. This chain links TRBV5-4 with TRBJ1-1, with TRBD1 matching over 7 bases. This sequence was found in a female donor with multiple sclerosis, enrolled in a pregnancy study. Sequences were derived from CD4+ T cells from peripheral blood mononuclear cells, sampled in the first trimester of pregnancy. Here the CDR3 reads CASSFSGGRNTEAFF. In DNA, the CDR3 is TGTGCCAGCAGCTTTTCAGGGGGAAGGAACACTGAAGCTTTCTTT. The complete variable domain, with remaining parts taken from reference TRBV5-4 and TRBJ1-1, reads ETGVTQSPTHLIKTRGQQVTLRCSSQSGHNTVSWYQQALGQGPQFIFQYYREEENGRGNFPPRFSGLQFPNYSSELNVNALELDDSALYLCASSFSGGRNTEAFFGQGTRLTVV.